This record covers a single TCR beta chain. The data stem from a study of T cells in Graves' hyperthyroidism and ophthalmopathy. Looked up from germline, CDR1 is DFQATT and CDR2 is SNEGSKA (reference sequence). Deletions cut 2 bases from V and 5 bases from J, with 12 bases between. The CDR3 has 13 residues. Researchers amplified the TCR beta CDR3 regions from RNA transcripts. First-round RT-PCR with HTBI primers amplified the TCR CDR3 region. TCRdb reprocessed the multiplex PCR reads with MiXCR, giving one entry per CDR3 protein. The sample consists of about 380,000 distinct CDR3 sequences, 15% to 20% of them appearing once. A roughly 9.3 ml volume of fresh peripheral blood provided the PBMCs.

This clonotype was sampled from a man aged 18 to 30 with Graves' ophthalmopathy. V is TRBV20-1 and J is TRBJ1-1; D is perhaps TRBD1 (5 bases). The sample consisted of blood. CDR3 protein: CSARIQGRTEAFF. CDR3 DNA: TGCAGTGCTAGAATCCAGGGTAGGACTGAAGCTTTCTTT.